The 17 T cell receptor beta chains in this list originate from one sample, sequenced in a study of T cells in Graves' hyperthyroidism and ophthalmopathy. RNA transcripts were the template for amplifying TCR beta CDR3 regions. The HTBI primer set was used in a first-round RT-PCR of the TCR CDR3. TCRdb called the multiplex PCR reads again in MiXCR, with one record for every CDR3 protein. The sample has 600,000 to 650,000 distinct CDR3 sequences, more than 20% seen once; the top ten hold about 35%. Sequenced: blood. The source of these receptors is a man aged 30 to 45 with Graves' ophthalmopathy.

This clonotype was detected many times. This chain connects TRBV11-2 to TRBJ2-5; D remains unclear. Germline-derived CDR1 and CDR2 are SGHAT and FQNNGV. The CDR3 is 16 residues long. V was pared by 0 bases and J by 1 base, with 12 bases between. The CDR3 nucleotides read TGTGCCAGCAGCTTAGATCGCGGCAACCTCCAAGAGACCCAGTACTTC. Encoded protein: CASSLDRGNLQETQYF.

In its sample, this clonotype was seen many times. This chain joins TRBV2 and TRBJ2-2; D might be TRBD1 (6 bases). The CDR3 length is 14 residues. V was cut by 8 bases and J by 5 bases, with 15 bases left in between. Germline assignment: CDR1 SNHLY and CDR2 FYNNEI. Written as DNA, the CDR3 is TGTGCCAGCGTGGGGCCAGGGGAAACCGGGGAGCTGTTTTTT. This encodes CASVGPGETGELFF.

This clonotype was observed a handful of times. J is TRBJ2-1 and V is TRBV12-3 or TRBV12-4; D unresolved. The CDR3 sequence is 13 residues long. V shed 4 bases and J shed 5 bases, with 9 bases lying between them. CDR3 sequence reads: CASSSVLNNEQFF. Here the CDR3 DNA reads TGTGCCAGCAGTTCAGTCCTAAACAATGAGCAGTTCTTC.

In its sample, this clonotype was seen a few times. The rearrangement links TRBV20-1 to TRBJ2-1; D is uncertain. The ends were cut back, 1 base at V and 6 bases at J, with 10 bases in the middle. CDR1 and CDR2 from the germline V gene are DFQATT and SNEGSKA (reference sequence). The CDR3 covers 13 residues. The CDR3 sequence: CSARGLAPNEQFF. In nucleotides, the CDR3 is TGCAGTGCTAGAGGGTTAGCCCCCAATGAGCAGTTCTTC.

The chain links TRBV20-1 to TRBJ2-7, with D unresolved. The germline CDR1 and CDR2 sequences are DFQATT and SNEGSKA (reference sequence). The length of the CDR3 is 16 residues. Trimming pared 0 bases from V and 4 bases from J, leaving 19 bases between. CDR3 in DNA: TGCAGTGCTAGAGATCTAGGCACCAGGACCTTTTACGAGCAGTACTTC. Residues: CSARDLGTRTFYEQYF.

This clonotype was counted only a few times. This chain uses TRBV4-1 with TRBJ2-1; D may be TRBD1 or TRBD2 (5 bases each). CDR1 and CDR2 from the germline V gene are MGHRA and YSYEKL. The V end lost 4 bases, the J end lost 0 bases, and 16 bases lay between the germline ends. CDR3 length: 17 amino acids. The CDR3 nucleotides are TGCGCCAGCAGCCGGGGGTTTCTAGCTATCTCCTACAATGAGCAGTTCTTC. Protein product: CASSRGFLAISYNEQFF.

This clonotype has a handful of counts. The rearrangement links TRBV4-2 to TRBJ2-2; 8 positions match TRBD1. The length of the CDR3 is 16 residues. Germline V gene data show CDR1 as LGHNA and CDR2 as YNFKEQ. The J segment lost 4 bases and the V segment lost 4 bases, leaving 8 bases of the junction unmatched. The CDR3 bases are TGTGCCAGCAGCCCCAGGACAGGGTCTAGCACCGGGGAGCTGTTTTTT. Translated, it gives CASSPRTGSSTGELFF.

The chain has TRBV30 and TRBJ2-7, with 8 nucleotides matching TRBD1. There are 14 residues in the CDR3. Germline lookup yields CDR1 GTSNPN and CDR2 SVGIG (reference sequence). J was trimmed by 4 bases and V by 6 bases; bases with no gene match: 11. Written as DNA, the CDR3 is TGTGCCTGCCAGGGACAGGACTTTTTTTACGAGCAGTACTTC. As protein: CACQGQDFFYEQYF.

The chain combines TRBV13 with TRBJ1-2, with D perhaps TRBD1 (6 bases). This CDR3 contains 15 residues. The germline V and J ends were trimmed by 8 bases and 4 bases, with 20 bases remaining between them. Germline-derived CDR1 and CDR2 are PRHDT and FYEKMQ (reference sequence). CDR3 in DNA: TGTGCCAGCGGCTCTCCGGGGGCGAGAACCTATGGCTACACCTTC. Its translation is CASGSPGARTYGYTF.

J is TRBJ2-3 and V is TRBV28, with 8 bases fitting TRBD2. Germline CDR1 MDHEN, CDR2 SYDVKM. After removal of 9 bases from V and 2 bases from J, the junction contained 7 bases not matched to a gene. CDR3 length equals 14 residues. CDR3 region: CASRGGGFTDTQYF. CDR3 DNA sequence: TGTGCCAGTCGGGGGGGGGGCTTCACAGATACGCAGTATTTT.

This clonotype was picked up a small number of times. The V and J genes are TRBV7-9 and TRBJ2-3; 8 nucleotides agree with TRBD1. CDR3 length: 15 residues. Germline values: CDR1 SEHNR, CDR2 FQNEAQ (reference sequence). V dropped 6 bases and J dropped 3; count of bases not matched to a gene: 8. This chain's CDR3 is CASRFGQGRTDTQYF. Here the CDR3 DNA reads TGTGCCAGCAGGTTCGGACAGGGTAGAACAGATACGCAGTATTTT.

This clonotype appeared many times. The gene calls are TRBV18 and TRBJ1-1; D possibly corresponds to TRBD1 (6 bases). V was clipped by 1 base and J by 8 bases, with 11 bases between them. Looked up from germline, CDR1 is KGHSH and CDR2 is LQKENI. The CDR3 runs to 13 residues. The CDR3 coding sequence is TGTGCCAGCTCACCACGGGACACTTGGGAAGCTTTCTTT. As protein: CASSPRDTWEAFF.

The chain carries TRBV4-1 and TRBJ2-5; 12 nucleotides match TRBD2. Germline-derived CDR1 and CDR2 are MGHRA and YSYEKL. V dropped 4 bases and J dropped 1; count of bases not matched to a gene: 10. This CDR3 has 18 amino acids. The CDR3 loop reads CASSPLGLAGGVQETQYF. In nucleotides, the CDR3 is TGCGCCAGCAGCCCCTTGGGGCTAGCGGGAGGGGTCCAAGAGACCCAGTACTTC.

This clonotype was seen at least ten times. This rearrangement joins TRBV29-1 to TRBJ1-1; D call uncertain. The germline V gene encodes CDR1 SQVTM and CDR2 ANQGSEA. Trimming pared 4 bases from V and 0 bases from J, leaving 12 bases between. The CDR3 totals 14 residues. The CDR3 is CSVGRVLMNTEAFF. CDR3 DNA sequence: TGCAGCGTTGGACGCGTATTGATGAACACTGAAGCTTTCTTT.

This clonotype was detected many times. J is TRBJ2-5 and V is TRBV7-2; 10 positions agree with TRBD2. CDR3 length: 17 residues. With V trimmed by 0 bases and J by 0 bases, 4 bases remained unmatched. The germline gives CDR1 SGHTA, CDR2 FQGNSA. This chain's CDR3 is CASSLARLAGDQETQYF. CDR3 coding DNA: TGTGCCAGCAGCTTAGCCAGACTAGCGGGCGACCAAGAGACCCAGTACTTC.

This clonotype was seen at least ten times. The V and J genes are TRBV5-1 and TRBJ1-1; maybe TRBD1 (6 bases). The germline V gene encodes CDR1 SGHRS and CDR2 YFSETQ. V gave up 4 bases and J gave up 0 bases, with 16 bases separating them. CDR3 length: 16 residues. CDR3 protein: CASSLGWTAMNTEAFF. As DNA, the CDR3 is TGCGCCAGCAGCCTGGGGTGGACAGCTATGAACACTGAAGCTTTCTTT. Together with reference TRBV5-1 and TRBJ1-1, the CDR3 gives the full variable domain: KAGVTQTPRYLIKTRGQQVTLSCSPISGHRSVSWYQQTPGQGLQFLFEYFSETQRNKGNFPGRFSGRQFSNSRSEMNVSTLELGDSALYLCASSLGWTAMNTEAFFGQGTRLTVV.

V is TRBV20-1 and J is TRBJ1-5, with a possible D match to TRBD1 (5 bases). The CDR3 runs 16 residues. Germline values: CDR1 DFQATT, CDR2 SNEGSKA (reference sequence). V dropped 0 bases and J dropped 2 bases, with 14 bases sitting between them. CDR3 amino acids: CSARDYPGRGNQPQHF. In nucleotides, the CDR3 is TGCAGTGCTAGAGATTATCCGGGACGGGGCAATCAGCCCCAGCATTTT.